The 32 T cell receptor beta chains below all came from one sample that was sequenced in a study of post-analysis software for immune sequencing data. Overall study findings and caveats: Among about 5 TRBV segments more frequent in patients than controls were TRBV5-6, TRBV5-1 and TRBV20-1.

Researchers reported that TCR beta cDNA libraries carried unique molecular identifiers. TCRdb processed the PCR reads anew with MiXCR; each CDR3 protein has one entry. Of 600,000 to 700,000 distinct CDR3 sequences detected, approximately 59% appear once; the ten largest clones hold 11%. Their target antigens are unknown. Sequencing input: blood. These TCRs come from a girl aged 2-10 years with multiple sclerosis.

The chain combines TRBV29-1 with TRBJ1-1; D is possibly TRBD1 (6 bases). Trimming left V 2 bases short and J 4 bases short, with 17 bases between. The CDR3 spans 15 residues. Germline V gene data show CDR1 as SQVTM and CDR2 as ANQGSEA. CDR3 DNA sequence: TGCAGCGTTGAACACGTACGGGGGGCCGGCACTGAAGCTTTCTTT. Translating gives CSVEHVRGAGTEAFF. Filled out from reference TRBV29-1 and TRBJ1-1, the complete variable domain reads SAVISQKPSRDICQRGTSLTIQCQVDSQVTMMFWYRQQPGQSLTLIATANQGSEATYESGFVIDKFPISRPNLTFSTLTVSNMSPEDSSIYLCSVEHVRGAGTEAFFGQGTRLTVV.

The CDR3 protein is CASSLRPTGDANEQYF. In DNA form, the CDR3 reads TGCGCCAGCAGCTTGCGACCGACAGGGGACGCTAACGAGCAGTACTTC. The rearrangement uses TRBV5-1 and TRBJ2-7; 8 bases align to TRBD1. Germline assignment: CDR1 SGHRS and CDR2 YFSETQ. J lost 5 bases, V lost 1 base, and 11 bases had no gene match. The CDR3 length is 16 residues.

The chain links TRBV11-2 to TRBJ2-1; tentative D call: TRBD1 (6 bases). The CDR3 is 12 residues long. Germline assignment: CDR1 SGHAT and CDR2 FQNNGV. Trimming took off 0 bases at V and 14 bases at J, with 11 bases between the two ends. CDR3: CASSLEGQGKFF. The CDR3 DNA is TGTGCCAGCAGCTTAGAGGGCCAGGGGAAGTTCTTC.

The rearrangement joins TRBV7-2 to TRBJ2-1; TRBD1 matches 7 bases. Per the germline V gene, CDR1 is SGHTA and CDR2 is FQGNSA. CDR3 length equals 15 residues. With 5 bases clipped from V and 3 bases from J, the junction kept 7 bases outside the gene matches. The CDR3 loop is CASSPGTDFYNEQFF. In nucleotides, the CDR3 is TGTGCCAGCAGCCCTGGGACAGATTTCTACAATGAGCAGTTCTTC.

This clonotype was seen only a few times. This rearrangement joins TRBV20-1 to TRBJ2-7; TRBD2 agrees at 11 bases. Germline V gene data show CDR1 as DFQATT and CDR2 as SNEGSKA (reference sequence). The ends lost 0 bases at V and 3 bases at J; junction bases unmatched: 1. CDR3 length: 14 residues. CDR3 sequence reads: CSARDTSGSYEQYF. The CDR3 DNA sequence: TGCAGTGCTAGAGATACTAGCGGGAGCTACGAGCAGTACTTC.

A note on this clonotype: Relative to the germline gene, one junction end is altered; a read error may explain this. J is TRBJ2-3 and V is TRBV18; the D is unclear. The CDR3 is made up of 15 amino acids. CDR1 KGHSH and CDR2 LQKENI come from the germline V gene. CDR3 nucleotide sequence: TGTGCCAGTTCACCACGGACCCTAGGCACAGATACGCAGTATTTT. It specifies CASSPRTLGTDTQYF.

The chain carries TRBV7-2 and TRBJ2-3, with 7 nucleotides matching TRBD2. Germline CDR1 and CDR2: SGHTA and FQGNSA. The ends lost 2 bases at V and 0 bases at J; junction bases unmatched: 8. The CDR3 is made up of 17 amino acids. The CDR3 DNA reads TGTGCCAGCAGCTTACGATCCTTCGGGGGGAGCACAGATACGCAGTATTTT. It codes for CASSLRSFGGSTDTQYF.

This clonotype was detected only a few times. This chain joins TRBV29-1 and TRBJ2-1, with 12 bases identical to TRBD2. CDR1 is SQVTM and CDR2 is ANQGSEA in the germline V gene. Trimming at V came to 2 bases and at J to 6 bases, leaving 11 bases not matched to a gene. The CDR3 totals 17 residues. The CDR3 DNA sequence: TGCAGCGTTGAAAATCCCCCGCTAGCGGGGGGGAGCAATGAGCAGTTCTTC. Encoded protein: CSVENPPLAGGSNEQFF.

The chain joins TRBV4-1 to TRBJ2-7, with D unresolved. Trimming shortened V by 0 bases and J by 4 bases, and 13 bases separated the two germline ends. The CDR3 has 15 amino acids. Germline CDR1 MGHRA, CDR2 YSYEKL. The CDR3 region is CASSQDPGTAYEQYF. DNA of the CDR3: TGCGCCAGCAGCCAAGATCCGGGCACCGCTTACGAGCAGTACTTC.

The rearrangement links TRBV10-1 to TRBJ2-1; no firm D call. The CDR3 is made up of 13 amino acids. Germline lookup yields CDR1 WNHNN and CDR2 SYGVQD (reference sequence). Trimming stripped 4 bases from V and 9 bases from J, with 13 bases between. The CDR3 sequence: CASSVSLVGEQFF. The CDR3 nucleotides read TGCGCCAGCAGTGTATCGCTAGTGGGTGAGCAGTTCTTC.

This chain joins TRBV6-4 and TRBJ1-2; weak D call: TRBD1 (6 bases). Trimming cost V 4 bases and J 8 bases, with 11 bases left between them. The CDR3 sequence is 12 residues long. Germline V gene sequence: CDR1 MRHNA, CDR2 SNTAGT. CDR3 in amino acids: CASSGLGGGYTF. CDR3 in DNA: TGTGCCAGCAGTGGCCTCGGGGGCGGCTACACCTTC.

This clonotype was observed a few times. V usage is TRBV6-2 or TRBV6-3 and J usage is TRBJ2-5; tentative D call: TRBD1 (5 bases). The CDR3 is 11 residues long. Trimming shortened V by 8 bases and J by 11 bases, and 15 bases separated the two germline ends. Germline CDR1 is MNHEY and CDR2 is SVGEGT. CDR3 sequence: CASLPQGWQYF. In DNA form, the CDR3 reads TGTGCCAGCCTACCCCAGGGATGGCAGTACTTC.

This clonotype was counted between two and nine times. The V and J genes are TRBV7-6 and TRBJ2-1; the D is unclear. The CDR3 is 13 amino acids. Between the trimmed V and J ends, which lost 1 base and 9 bases, there was a span of 10 bases. CDR1 is SGHVS and CDR2 is FNYEAQ in the germline V gene. The CDR3 loop is CASSLERGVEQFF. In nucleotides, the CDR3 is TGTGCCAGCAGCTTAGAGCGCGGCGTTGAGCAGTTCTTC. Supplemented by reference TRBV7-6 and TRBJ2-1, the full variable domain reads GAGVSQSPRYKVTKRGQDVALRCDPISGHVSLYWYRQALGQGPEFLTYFNYEAQQDKSGLPNDRFSAERPEGSISTLTIQRTEQRDSAMYRCASSLERGVEQFFGPGTRLTVL.

V usage is TRBV29-1 and J usage is TRBJ2-4; D call uncertain. The tail of the sequence fits TRBJ2-7 better, so the J call may be wrong. Germline V lookup: CDR1 SQVTM, CDR2 ANQGSEA. The CDR3 consists of 13 residues. CDR3 protein: CSVRPSKVHEQYF. The CDR3 DNA sequence: TGCAGCGTCCGACCGAGTAAGGTCCACGAGCAGTACTTC.

V is TRBV20-1 and J is TRBJ2-1; 8 bases are shared with TRBD2. Gene TRBJ2-7 matches the end of the DNA better, so the J call may be wrong. The CDR3 runs to 14 residues. The V gene's germline CDR1 is DFQATT and CDR2 SNEGSKA (reference sequence). The DNA for the CDR3 is TGCAGTGCTAGGCGACTAGCGCCGTACAATGAGCAGTACTTC. Translating gives CSARRLAPYNEQYF.

The rearrangement uses TRBV12-3 or TRBV12-4 and TRBJ2-2; 13 bases fit TRBD2. V dropped 5 bases and J dropped 4; count of bases not matched to a gene: 4. The CDR3 covers 16 residues. CDR3 protein: CASSPLAGGTTGELFF. CDR3 coding DNA: TGTGCCAGCAGTCCACTAGCGGGGGGGACCACCGGGGAGCTGTTTTTT.

The chain has TRBV5-1 and TRBJ2-1; 8 nucleotides align to TRBD2. The germline V gene has CDR1 SGHRS and CDR2 YFSETQ. This CDR3 contains 15 residues. Losses at the gene ends were 3 bases for V and 13 bases for J; bases not matched to a gene: 15. The CDR3 region is CASSWRAGVGETQFF. In DNA form, the CDR3 reads TGCGCCAGCAGCTGGAGAGCGGGAGTCGGGGAGACCCAGTTCTTC.

The genes are TRBV5-1 and TRBJ2-5; D might be TRBD1 (6 bases). Germline V gene sequence: CDR1 SGHRS, CDR2 YFSETQ. CDR3 size: 15 residues. Trimming shortened V by 4 bases and J by 5 bases, and 18 bases separated the two germline ends. The CDR3 loop reads CASSARDTQGETQYF. CDR3 DNA: TGCGCCAGCAGCGCAAGGGACACCCAGGGGGAGACCCAGTACTTC. Combining the CDR3 with reference TRBV5-1 and TRBJ2-5 gives the whole variable domain KAGVTQTPRYLIKTRGQQVTLSCSPISGHRSVSWYQQTPGQGLQFLFEYFSETQRNKGNFPGRFSGRQFSNSRSEMNVSTLELGDSALYLCASSARDTQGETQYFGPGTRLLVL.

V gene TRBV7-8 combines with J gene TRBJ2-3, with a weak D call TRBD2 (5 bases). From germline, CDR1 is SGHVS and CDR2 FQNEAQ. The V end was cut by 1 base, the J end by 9 bases, with 23 bases between. This CDR3 has 17 amino acids. The CDR3 reads CASSLVGRGGSPATQYF. The CDR3 DNA reads TGTGCCAGCAGCTTAGTCGGACGTGGCGGGTCCCCTGCCACGCAGTATTTT.

V usage is TRBV7-9 and J usage is TRBJ2-1; the match to TRBD1 covers 7 bases. This CDR3 is built from 16 residues. The V and J ends lost 1 base and 7 bases, in that order; junction bases with no gene match: 10. Germline assignment: CDR1 SEHNR and CDR2 FQNEAQ (reference sequence). The CDR3 DNA is TGTGCCAGCAGCTTAGACCCGGGGACAGCAATTAATGAGCAGTTCTTC. Translated: CASSLDPGTAINEQFF.

The chain carries TRBV20-1 and TRBJ2-1, with D possibly matching TRBD2 (6 bases). This CDR3 is 12 amino acids long. The V gene lost 6 bases and the J gene lost 6 bases, with 12 bases spanning the gap. Germline V gene data show CDR1 as DFQATT and CDR2 as SNEGSKA (reference sequence). CDR3 in DNA: TGCAGTGCCATACAGGAGGGCAATGAGCAGTTCTTC. Residues: CSAIQEGNEQFF.

This chain links TRBV20-1 with TRBJ2-7; D is perhaps TRBD2 (6 bases). V was clipped by 5 bases and J by 2 bases, with 16 bases between them. Germline V gene lookup returns CDR1 DFQATT and CDR2 SNEGSKA (reference sequence). The length of the CDR3 is 14 residues. The CDR3 loop reads CSAGGASDPYEQYF. In nucleotides, the CDR3 is TGCAGTGCTGGAGGAGCTAGCGATCCCTACGAGCAGTACTTC.

The chain recombines TRBV6-6 with TRBJ1-4; D is perhaps TRBD1 (5 bases). Per germline, CDR1 MNHNY and CDR2 SVGAGI (reference sequence). V was pared by 2 bases and J by 4 bases, with 8 bases between. This CDR3 comprises 14 residues. CDR3 protein: CASSYGRGNEKLFF. The CDR3 coding sequence is TGTGCCAGCAGTTACGGGAGGGGTAATGAAAAACTGTTTTTT.

This clonotype was counted only a few times. The genes are TRBV29-1 and TRBJ2-3; weak D call: TRBD2 (6 bases). Between the trimmed V and J ends, which lost 2 bases and 3 bases, there was a span of 12 bases. CDR1 and CDR2 (germline): SQVTM, ANQGSEA. The CDR3 is 14 amino acids. CDR3 DNA sequence: TGCAGCGTTGAATTGGCACTAGCAACAGATACGCAGTATTTT. Protein: CSVELALATDTQYF.

The chain joins TRBV5-1 to TRBJ2-1; TRBD1 matches 9 bases. Germline loops: CDR1 SGHRS, CDR2 YFSETQ. The ends lost 4 bases at V and 3 bases at J; junction bases unmatched: 8. The CDR3 length is 16 residues. The CDR3 DNA sequence: TGCGCCAGCAGCCTAAGAAGGACAGGGGTCTACAATGAGCAGTTCTTC. Translated: CASSLRRTGVYNEQFF.

The chain has TRBV7-9 and TRBJ2-5; the D gene is possibly TRBD2 (6 bases). The length of the CDR3 is 15 residues. CDR1 is SEHNR and CDR2 is FQNEAQ in the germline V gene (reference sequence). V lost 2 bases to trimming and J lost 9 bases, with 19 bases between them. This CDR3 is CASSLNGKRREAQYF. The CDR3 coding sequence is TGTGCCAGCAGCTTAAACGGAAAGAGAAGGGAGGCCCAGTACTTC.

This clonotype was found once. This chain connects TRBV20-1 to TRBJ1-5, with no clear D. The V end lost 0 bases, the J end lost 0 bases, and 12 bases lay between the germline ends. Germline CDR1 is DFQATT and CDR2 is SNEGSKA (reference sequence). The CDR3 is made up of 16 amino acids. This CDR3 is CSARDSADNSNQPQHF. The CDR3 coding sequence is TGCAGTGCTAGAGATTCGGCAGATAATAGCAATCAGCCCCAGCATTTT.

This clonotype was counted many times. An end of the junction does not agree with germline; a read error may underlie this. The V gene is TRBV5-1, the J gene TRBJ2-3, with 8 nucleotides matching TRBD1. This CDR3 region has 14 residues. Germline loops: CDR1 SGHRS, CDR2 YFSETQ. Here the CDR3 reads CASSLGQGADTQYF. DNA for the CDR3: TGTGCCAGCAGCTTGGGGCAGGGGGCGGATACGCAGTATTTT.

This clonotype was seen a few times. This chain uses TRBV11-2 with TRBJ2-7; no clear D gene. Looked up from germline, CDR1 is SGHAT and CDR2 is FQNNGV. V was clipped by 2 bases and J by 2 bases, with 13 bases between them. The CDR3 runs to 15 residues. The CDR3, as DNA: TGTGCCAGCAGCTTAAGCCAGGATTCCCCCTACGAGCAGTACTTC. Its translation: CASSLSQDSPYEQYF.

V usage is TRBV9 and J usage is TRBJ2-7; D remains unclear. Germline CDR1 is SGDLS and CDR2 is YYNGEE. Trimming pared 4 bases from V and 6 bases from J, leaving 11 bases between. This CDR3 is 12 amino acids long. The CDR3 is CASSPEDGEQYF. The DNA for the CDR3 is TGTGCCAGCAGCCCCGAAGACGGCGAGCAGTACTTC.

The chain employs TRBV7-9 and TRBJ2-7; no definite D call. The germline gives CDR1 SEHNR, CDR2 FQNEAQ (reference sequence). The germline V and J ends were trimmed by 1 base and 6 bases, with 10 bases remaining between them. This CDR3 spans 13 amino acids. This CDR3 reads CASSLGGSIEQYF. In DNA, the CDR3 is TGTGCCAGCAGCTTAGGAGGCTCTATCGAGCAGTACTTC.

The chain's CDR3 is CASSYGGLALDAQYF. DNA of the CDR3: TGTGCCAGCAGTTACGGGGGGCTAGCGCTCGATGCGCAGTATTTT. The gene calls are TRBV6-2 or TRBV6-3 and TRBJ2-3, with D possibly called TRBD1 or TRBD2 (6 bases each). The germline CDR1 and CDR2 sequences are MNHEY and SVGEGT. Trimming shortened V by 2 bases and J by 10 bases, and 19 bases separated the two germline ends. The CDR3 length is 15 residues.